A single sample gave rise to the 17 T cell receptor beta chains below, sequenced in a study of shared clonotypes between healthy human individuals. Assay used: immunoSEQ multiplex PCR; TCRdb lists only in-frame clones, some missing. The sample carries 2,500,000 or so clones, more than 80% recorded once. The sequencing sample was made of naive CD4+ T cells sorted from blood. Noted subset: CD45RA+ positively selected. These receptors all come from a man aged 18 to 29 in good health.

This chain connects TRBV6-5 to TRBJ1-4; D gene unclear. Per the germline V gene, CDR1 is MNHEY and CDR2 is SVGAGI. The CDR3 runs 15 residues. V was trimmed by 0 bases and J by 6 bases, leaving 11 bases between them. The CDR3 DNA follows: TGTGCCAGCAGTTACTCGCGCCAGGTTTATGAAAAACTGTTTTTT. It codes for CASSYSRQVYEKLFF.

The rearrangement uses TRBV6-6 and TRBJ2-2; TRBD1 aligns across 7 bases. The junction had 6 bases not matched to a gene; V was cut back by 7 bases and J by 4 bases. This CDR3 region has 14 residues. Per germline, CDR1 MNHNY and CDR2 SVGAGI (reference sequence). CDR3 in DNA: TGTGCCAGCACGACACAGGGGACCACCGGGGAGCTGTTTTTT. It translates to CASTTQGTTGELFF.

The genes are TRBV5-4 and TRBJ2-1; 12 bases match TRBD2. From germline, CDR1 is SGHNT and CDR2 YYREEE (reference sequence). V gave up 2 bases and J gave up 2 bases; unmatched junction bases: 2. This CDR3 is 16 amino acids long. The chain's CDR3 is CASSFGLAGPYNEQFF. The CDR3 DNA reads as TGTGCCAGCAGCTTCGGACTAGCGGGGCCCTACAATGAGCAGTTCTTC.

CDR3 loop: CASSPSGGTYEQYF. The CDR3 DNA is TGTGCCAGCAGCCCTAGCGGGGGAACCTACGAGCAGTACTTC. This chain uses TRBV7-3 with TRBJ2-7, with 10 bases fitting TRBD2. Trimming cost V 5 bases and J 2 bases; bases outside gene matches: 3. Looked up from germline, CDR1 is SGHTA and CDR2 is FQGTGA. The CDR3 runs to 14 residues.

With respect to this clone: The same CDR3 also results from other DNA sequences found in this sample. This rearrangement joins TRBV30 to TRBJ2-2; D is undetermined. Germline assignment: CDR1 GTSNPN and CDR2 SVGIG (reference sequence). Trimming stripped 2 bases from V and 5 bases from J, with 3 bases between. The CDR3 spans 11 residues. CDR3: CAWSRTGELFF. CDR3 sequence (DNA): TGTGCCTGGAGTAGGACCGGGGAGCTGTTTTTT.

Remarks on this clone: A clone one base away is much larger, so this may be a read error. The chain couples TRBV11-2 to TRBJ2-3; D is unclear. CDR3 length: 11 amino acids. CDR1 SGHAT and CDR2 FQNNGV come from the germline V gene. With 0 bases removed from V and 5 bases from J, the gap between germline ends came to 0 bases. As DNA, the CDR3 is TGTGCCAGCAGCTTAGAAGATACGCAGTATTTT. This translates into CASSLEDTQYF.

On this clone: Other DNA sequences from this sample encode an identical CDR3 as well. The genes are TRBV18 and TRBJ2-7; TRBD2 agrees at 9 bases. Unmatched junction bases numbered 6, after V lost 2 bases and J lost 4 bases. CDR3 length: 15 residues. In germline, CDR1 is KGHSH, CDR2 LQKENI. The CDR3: CASSPSSGGSYEQYF. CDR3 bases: TGTGCCAGCTCACCATCGAGCGGGGGGTCTTACGAGCAGTACTTC.

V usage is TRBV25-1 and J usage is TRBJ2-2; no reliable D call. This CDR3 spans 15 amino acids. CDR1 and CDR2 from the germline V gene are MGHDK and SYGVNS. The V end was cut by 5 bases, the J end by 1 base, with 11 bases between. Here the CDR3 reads CASSFGRMNTGELFF. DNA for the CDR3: TGTGCCAGCAGTTTTGGACGGATGAACACCGGGGAGCTGTTTTTT. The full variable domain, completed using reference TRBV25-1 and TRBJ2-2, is EADIYQTPRYLVIGTGKKITLECSQTMGHDKMYWYQQDPGMELHLIHYSYGVNSTEKGDLSSESTVSRIRTEHFPLTLESARPSHTSQYLCASSFGRMNTGELFFGEGSRLTVL.

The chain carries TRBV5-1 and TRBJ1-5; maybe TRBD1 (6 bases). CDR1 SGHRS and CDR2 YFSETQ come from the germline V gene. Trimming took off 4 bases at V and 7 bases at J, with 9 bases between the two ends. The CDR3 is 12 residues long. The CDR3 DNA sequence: TGCGCCAGCAGCAGGGGGGGGCAGCCCCAGCATTTT. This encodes CASSRGGQPQHF.

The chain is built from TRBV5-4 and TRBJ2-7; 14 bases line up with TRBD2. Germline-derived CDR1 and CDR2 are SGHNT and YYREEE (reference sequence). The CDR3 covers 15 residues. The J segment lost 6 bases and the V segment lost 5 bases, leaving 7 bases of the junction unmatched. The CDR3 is CASSLGTSGSFEQYF. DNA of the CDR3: TGTGCCAGCAGTCTGGGGACTAGCGGGAGTTTCGAGCAGTACTTC.

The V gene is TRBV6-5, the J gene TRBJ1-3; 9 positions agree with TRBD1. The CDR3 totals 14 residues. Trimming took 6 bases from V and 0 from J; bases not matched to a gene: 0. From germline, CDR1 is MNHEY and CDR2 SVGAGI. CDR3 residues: CASRDRGSGNTIYF. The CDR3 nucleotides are TGTGCCAGCAGGGACAGGGGCTCTGGAAACACCATATATTTT.

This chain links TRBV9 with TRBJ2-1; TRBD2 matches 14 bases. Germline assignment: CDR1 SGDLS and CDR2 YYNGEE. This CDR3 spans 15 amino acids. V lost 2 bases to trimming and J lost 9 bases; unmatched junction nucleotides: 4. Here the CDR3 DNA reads TGTGCCAGCAGCGTGACTAGCGGGGGGGCAGGTGAGCAGTTCTTC. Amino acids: CASSVTSGGAGEQFF.

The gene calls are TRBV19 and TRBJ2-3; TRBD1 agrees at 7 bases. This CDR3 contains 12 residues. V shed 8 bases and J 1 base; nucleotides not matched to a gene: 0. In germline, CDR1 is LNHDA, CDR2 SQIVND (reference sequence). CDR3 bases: TGTGCCAGTGGACAGGGCACAGATACGCAGTATTTT. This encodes CASGQGTDTQYF. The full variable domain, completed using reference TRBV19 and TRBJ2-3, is DGGITQSPKYLFRKEGQNVTLSCEQNLNHDAMYWYRQDPGQGLRLIYYSQIVNDFQKGDIAEGYSVSREKKESFPLTVTSAQKNPTAFYLCASGQGTDTQYFGPGTRLTVL.

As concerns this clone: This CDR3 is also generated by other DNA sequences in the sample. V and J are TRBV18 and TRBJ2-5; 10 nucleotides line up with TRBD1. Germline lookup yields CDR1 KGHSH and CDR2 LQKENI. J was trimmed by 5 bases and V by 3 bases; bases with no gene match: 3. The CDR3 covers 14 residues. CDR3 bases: TGTGCCAGCTCACCGGGGACAGGGGTGGAGACCCAGTACTTC. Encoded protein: CASSPGTGVETQYF.

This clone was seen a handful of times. The chain's CDR3 is CSVTSGVDSTDTQYF. In DNA, the CDR3 is TGCAGCGTGACTAGCGGGGTCGATAGCACAGATACGCAGTATTTT. V is TRBV29-1 and J is TRBJ2-3, with TRBD2 identical over 11 bases. Germline V CDR1 and CDR2: SQVTM, ANQGSEA. The trim removed 6 bases at V and 0 bases at J, leaving 5 bases unmatched. This CDR3 is built from 15 residues.

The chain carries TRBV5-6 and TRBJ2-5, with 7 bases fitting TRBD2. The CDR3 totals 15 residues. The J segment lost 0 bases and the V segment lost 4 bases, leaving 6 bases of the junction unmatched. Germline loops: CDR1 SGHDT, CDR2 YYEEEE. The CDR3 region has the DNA TGTGCCAGCAGCCCCCTAACTAGCGACCAAGAGACCCAGTACTTC. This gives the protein CASSPLTSDQETQYF.

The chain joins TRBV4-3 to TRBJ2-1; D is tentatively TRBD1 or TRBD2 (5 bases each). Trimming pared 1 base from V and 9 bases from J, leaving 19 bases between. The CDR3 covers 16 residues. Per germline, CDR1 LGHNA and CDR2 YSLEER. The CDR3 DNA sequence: TGCGCCAGCAGCCAAGTAGGGACGGCCTCTGGGGGTGAGCAGTTCTTC. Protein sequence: CASSQVGTASGGEQFF.